The rows below give T cell receptor beta chains drawn from one sample of a study of T cell repertoires in cytomegalovirus infection. Each CDR3 protein is one row after TCRdb ran MiXCR on the reads. The table records under 350,000 distinct CDR3 sequences, about 9.2% of them present only once. The sample taken for sequencing was PBMCs. These receptor sequences come from a human donor in good health (CMV status not recorded). Some clones in this sample may be carry-over from other donors' samples. Each CDR3 is given without its conserved first and last residue.

TRBJ1-2,TRBV5-4,ASSTLMGGGKANYGYT
TRBJ1-6,TRBV6-5,ASSYSGGDPYNSPLH
TRBJ1-5,TRBV5-5,ASKEGSGSNQPQH
TRBJ2-3,TRBV6-5,ASSYNRGTDTQY
TRBJ2-5,TRBV25-1,ASSPLTPYQETQY
TRBJ2-1,TRBV20-1,SARDQVSSYNEQF
TRBJ2-7,TRBV19,ASESQSYEQY
TRBJ2-2,TRBV7-3,ASRTQPPPGHATGGELF
TRBJ2-1,TRBV29-1,SVRVNNEQF
TRBJ1-2,TRBV6-5,ASSYSILGSNYGYT
TRBJ1-2,TRBV7-2,ASSSTAGGDYGYT
TRBJ2-3,TRBV20-1,SARGGTSREDTQY
TRBJ2-1,TRBV10-3,AISRRSGGADEQF
TRBJ2-2,TRBV27,ASSLGAATGELF
TRBJ1-1,TRBV11-3,ASSLGSPSTEAF
TRBJ1-2,TRBV10-3,AISELARNGYT
TRBJ2-3,TRBV6-6,ASSYGGGTDTQY
TRBJ1-2,TRBV20-1,SASQEGERGYT
TRBJ1-1,TRBV20-1,SARDGGPEAF
TRBJ1-3,TRBV28,ASTFGTTSGNTIY
TRBJ2-3,TRBV14,ASRHSGGRPDTQY
TRBJ2-5,TRBV29-1,SVQKPGQQETQY
TRBJ2-5,TRBV4-1,ASSLGIRKETQY
TRBJ2-3,TRBV7-2,ASSLGLAGGTQY
TRBJ2-3,TRBV5-4,ASSLRTSGPTDTQY
TRBJ1-1,TRBV28,ASSPGGRAEAF
TRBJ1-2,TRBV20-1,SARDISVGGYT
TRBJ1-1,TRBV20-1,SAPRAGNPEAF
TRBJ2-3,TRBV6-2/TRBV6-3,DSSLQLTQY